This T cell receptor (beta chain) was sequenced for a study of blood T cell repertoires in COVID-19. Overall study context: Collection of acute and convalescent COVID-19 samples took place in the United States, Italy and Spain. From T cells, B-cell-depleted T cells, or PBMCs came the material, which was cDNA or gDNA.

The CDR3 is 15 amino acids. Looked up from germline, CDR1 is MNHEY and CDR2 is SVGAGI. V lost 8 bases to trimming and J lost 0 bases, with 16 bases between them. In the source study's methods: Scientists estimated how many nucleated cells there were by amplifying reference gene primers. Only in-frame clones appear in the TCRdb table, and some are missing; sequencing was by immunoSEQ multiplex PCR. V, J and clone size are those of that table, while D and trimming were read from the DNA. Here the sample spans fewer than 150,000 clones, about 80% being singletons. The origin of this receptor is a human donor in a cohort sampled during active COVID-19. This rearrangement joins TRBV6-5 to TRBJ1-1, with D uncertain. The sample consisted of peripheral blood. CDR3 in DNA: TGTGCCAGCTCAGTGATGGAGGGTTTGAACACTGAAGCTTTCTTT. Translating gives CASSVMEGLNTEAFF.